Here is one T cell receptor beta chain with its context. As yet, its antigen is unknown. This sample was taken from a study of CD8+ T cells in alopecia areata. Regarding the study as a whole: Patients showed less clear TCR sequence sharing than mice, possibly partly because of HLA diversity. Scalp data also include sequences from resident alphabeta T cells of normal skin. For lesional scalp, especially alopecia totalis/universalis, clonality was higher than in normal scalp.

The J segment lost 1 base and the V segment lost 1 base, leaving 5 bases of the junction unmatched. This CDR3 is built from 16 residues. The germline V gene has CDR1 SEHNR and CDR2 FQNEAQ (reference sequence). RNA was isolated and reverse transcribed to cDNA, the sequencing template. Sequencing used immunoSEQ multiplex PCR; TCRdb keeps in-frame clones, though not all of them. The sample includes 110,000 or so clones, around 61% of them seen just once. Isolation of CD4+ and CD8+ T cells from PBMCs was achieved by sorting. The sequence derives from a human donor in good health. Sequences were obtained from CD4+ T cells sorted from blood. V and J are TRBV7-9 and TRBJ1-2, with 8 positions matching TRBD1. The CDR3 DNA reads TGTGCCAGCAGCTTAGTGCCAGGGGGCGGTAACTATGGCTACACCTTC. Residues: CASSLVPGGGNYGYTF. Looking up the rest from reference TRBV7-9 and TRBJ1-2 gives the full variable domain: DTGVSQNPRHKITKRGQNVTFRCDPISEHNRLYWYRQTLGQGPEFLTYFQNEAQLEKSRLLSDRFSAERPKGSFSTLEIQRTEQGDSAMYLCASSLVPGGGNYGYTFGSGTRLTVV.